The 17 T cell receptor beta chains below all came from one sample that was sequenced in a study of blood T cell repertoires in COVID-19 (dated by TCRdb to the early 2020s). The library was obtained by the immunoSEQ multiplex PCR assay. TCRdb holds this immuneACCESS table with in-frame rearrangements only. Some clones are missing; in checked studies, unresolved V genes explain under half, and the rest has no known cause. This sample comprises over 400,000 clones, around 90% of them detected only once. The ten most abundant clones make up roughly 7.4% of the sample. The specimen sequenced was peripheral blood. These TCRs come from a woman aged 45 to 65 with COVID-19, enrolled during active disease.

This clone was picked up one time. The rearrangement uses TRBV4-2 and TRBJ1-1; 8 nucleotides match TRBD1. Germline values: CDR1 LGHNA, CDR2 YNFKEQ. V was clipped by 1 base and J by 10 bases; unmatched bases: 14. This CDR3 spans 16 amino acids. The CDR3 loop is CASSQVYGTGLGVAFF. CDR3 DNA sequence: TGTGCCAGCAGCCAAGTGTACGGGACAGGTCTCGGGGTAGCTTTCTTT.

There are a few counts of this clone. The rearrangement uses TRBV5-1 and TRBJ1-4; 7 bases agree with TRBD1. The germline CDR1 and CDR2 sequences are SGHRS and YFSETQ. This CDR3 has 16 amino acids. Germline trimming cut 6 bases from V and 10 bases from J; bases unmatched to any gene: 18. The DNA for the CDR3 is TGCGCCAGCACCCTGACAGGGCTGAATGAGGAGGGAAAACTGTTTTTT. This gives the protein CASTLTGLNEEGKLFF.

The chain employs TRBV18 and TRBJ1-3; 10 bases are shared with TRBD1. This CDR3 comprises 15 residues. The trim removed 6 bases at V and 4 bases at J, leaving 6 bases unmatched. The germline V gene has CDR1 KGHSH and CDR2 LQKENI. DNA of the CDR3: TGTGCCAGCTCTCTAGACAGGGGGCGAGGAAACACCATATATTTT. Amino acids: CASSLDRGRGNTIYF.

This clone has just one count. This chain's CDR3 is CASSFAGISHNSPLHF. Written as DNA, the CDR3 is TGTGCCAGCAGCTTCGCAGGGATTTCACATAATTCACCCCTCCACTTT. The V and J genes are TRBV5-6 and TRBJ1-6, with a possible D match to TRBD1 (5 bases). CDR1 and CDR2 (germline): SGHDT, YYEEEE. V dropped 2 bases and J dropped 5 bases, with 14 bases sitting between them. This CDR3 has 16 amino acids.

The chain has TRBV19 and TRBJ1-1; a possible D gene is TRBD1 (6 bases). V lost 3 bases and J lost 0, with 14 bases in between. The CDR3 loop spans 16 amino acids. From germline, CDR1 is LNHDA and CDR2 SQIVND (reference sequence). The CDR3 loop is CASSMTGPSMNTEAFF. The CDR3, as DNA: TGTGCCAGTAGTATGACAGGACCAAGCATGAACACTGAAGCTTTCTTT.

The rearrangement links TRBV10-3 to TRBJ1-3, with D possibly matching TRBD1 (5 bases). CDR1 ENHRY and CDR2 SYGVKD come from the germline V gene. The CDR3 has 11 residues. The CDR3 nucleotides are TGTGTAGGGGCCTCTGGAAACACCATATATTTT. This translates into CVGASGNTIYF.

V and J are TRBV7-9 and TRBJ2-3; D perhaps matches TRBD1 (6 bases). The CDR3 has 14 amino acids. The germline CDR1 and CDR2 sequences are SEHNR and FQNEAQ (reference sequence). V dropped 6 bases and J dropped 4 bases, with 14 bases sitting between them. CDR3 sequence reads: CASSLDRRPDTQYF. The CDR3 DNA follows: TGTGCCAGCAGTCTAGACAGGAGGCCAGATACGCAGTATTTT.

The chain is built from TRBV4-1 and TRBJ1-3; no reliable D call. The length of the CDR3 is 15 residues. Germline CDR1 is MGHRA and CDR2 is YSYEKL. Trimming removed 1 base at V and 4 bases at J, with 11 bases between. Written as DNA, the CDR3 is TGCGCCAGCAGCCAAGGGAGGGATGGCGGAAACACCATATATTTT. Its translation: CASSQGRDGGNTIYF.

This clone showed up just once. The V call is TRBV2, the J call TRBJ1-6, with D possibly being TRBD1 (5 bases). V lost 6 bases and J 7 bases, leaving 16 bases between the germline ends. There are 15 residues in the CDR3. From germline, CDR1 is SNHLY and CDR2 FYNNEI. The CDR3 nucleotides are TGTGCCAGCAGACCAGACAGAGTAGGGAATTCACCCCTCCACTTT. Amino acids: CASRPDRVGNSPLHF. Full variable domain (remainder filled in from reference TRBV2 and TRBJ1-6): EPEVTQTPSHQVTQMGQEVILRCVPISNHLYFYWYRQILGQKVEFLVSFYNNEISEKSEIFDDQFSVERPDGSNFTLKIRSTKLEDSAMYFCASRPDRVGNSPLHFGNGTRLTVT.

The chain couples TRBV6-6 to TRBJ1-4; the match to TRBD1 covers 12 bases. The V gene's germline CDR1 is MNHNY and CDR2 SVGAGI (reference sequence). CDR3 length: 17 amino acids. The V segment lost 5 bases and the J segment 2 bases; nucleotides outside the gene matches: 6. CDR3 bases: TGTGCCAGCAGTCAGGGACAGGGGGCAATTACTAATGAAAAACTGTTTTTT. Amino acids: CASSQGQGAITNEKLFF.

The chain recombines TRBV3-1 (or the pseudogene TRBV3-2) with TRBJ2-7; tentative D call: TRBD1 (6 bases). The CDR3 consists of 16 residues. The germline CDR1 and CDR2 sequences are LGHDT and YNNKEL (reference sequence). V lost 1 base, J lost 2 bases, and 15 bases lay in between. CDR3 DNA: TGTGCCAGCAGCCAAGGCCCCCGACAGGTAACCTACGAGCAGTACTTC. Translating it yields CASSQGPRQVTYEQYF.

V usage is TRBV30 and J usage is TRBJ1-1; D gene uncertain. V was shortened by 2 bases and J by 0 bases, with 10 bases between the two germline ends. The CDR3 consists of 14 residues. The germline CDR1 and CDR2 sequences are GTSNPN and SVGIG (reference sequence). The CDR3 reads CAWSLNGMNTEAFF. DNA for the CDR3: TGTGCCTGGAGTCTTAACGGGATGAACACTGAAGCTTTCTTT.

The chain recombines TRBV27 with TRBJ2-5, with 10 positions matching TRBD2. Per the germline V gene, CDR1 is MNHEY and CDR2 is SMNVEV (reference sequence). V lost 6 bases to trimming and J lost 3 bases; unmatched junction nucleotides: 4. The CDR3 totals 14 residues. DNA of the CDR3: TGTGCCAGCAGCCAACTAGCGGGGAAAGAGACCCAGTACTTC. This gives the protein CASSQLAGKETQYF.

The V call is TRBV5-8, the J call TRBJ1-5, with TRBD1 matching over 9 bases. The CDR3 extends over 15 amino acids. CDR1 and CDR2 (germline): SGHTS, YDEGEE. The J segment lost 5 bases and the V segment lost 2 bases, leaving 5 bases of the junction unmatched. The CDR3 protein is CASSLGQGLDQPQHF. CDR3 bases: TGTGCCAGCAGCTTAGGACAGGGGCTCGATCAGCCCCAGCATTTT.

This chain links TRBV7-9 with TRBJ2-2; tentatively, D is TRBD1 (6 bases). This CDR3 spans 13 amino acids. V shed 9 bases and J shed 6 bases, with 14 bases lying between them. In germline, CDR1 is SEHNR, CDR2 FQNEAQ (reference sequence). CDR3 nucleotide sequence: TGTGCCAGTACAGCCGAGGGGGCCGGGGAGCTGTTTTTT. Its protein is CASTAEGAGELFF. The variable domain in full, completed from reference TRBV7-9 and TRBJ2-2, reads DTGVSQNPRHKITKRGQNVTFRCDPISEHNRLYWYRQTLGQGPEFLTYFQNEAQLEKSRLLSDRFSAERPKGSFSTLEIQRTEQGDSAMYLCASTAEGAGELFFGEGSRLTVL.

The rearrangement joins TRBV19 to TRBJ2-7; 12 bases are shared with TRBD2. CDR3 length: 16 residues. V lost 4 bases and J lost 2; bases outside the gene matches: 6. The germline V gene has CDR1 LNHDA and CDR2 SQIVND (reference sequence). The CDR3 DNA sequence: TGTGCCAGTAGTACCCACGGGACTAGCGGGCCCTACGAGCAGTACTTC. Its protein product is CASSTHGTSGPYEQYF.

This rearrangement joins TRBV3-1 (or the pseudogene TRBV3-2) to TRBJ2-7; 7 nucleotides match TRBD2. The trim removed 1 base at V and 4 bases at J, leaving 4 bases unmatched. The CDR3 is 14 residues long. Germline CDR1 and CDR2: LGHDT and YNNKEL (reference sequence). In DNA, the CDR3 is TGTGCCAGCAGCCAAGCGGGGGGTAGATACGAGCAGTACTTC. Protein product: CASSQAGGRYEQYF.